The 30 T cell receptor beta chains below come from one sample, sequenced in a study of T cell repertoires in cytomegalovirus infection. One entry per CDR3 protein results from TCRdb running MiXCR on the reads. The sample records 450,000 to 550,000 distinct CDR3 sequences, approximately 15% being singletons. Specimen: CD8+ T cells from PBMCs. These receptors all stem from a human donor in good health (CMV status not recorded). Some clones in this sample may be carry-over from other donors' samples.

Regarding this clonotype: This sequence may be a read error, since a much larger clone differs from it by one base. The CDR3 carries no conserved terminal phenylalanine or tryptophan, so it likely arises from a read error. The CDR3 region has the DNA TGTGCCAGCAGTCCGACAGGGGGCAATGAGCAGTTCTTA. Protein: CASSPTGGNEQFL. The gene calls are TRBV27 and TRBJ2-1, with 9 bases identical to TRBD1. Germline CDR1 is MNHEY and CDR2 is SMNVEV (reference sequence). V lost 5 bases and J lost 6; bases outside the gene matches: 2. The CDR3 sequence is 13 residues long.

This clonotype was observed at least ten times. In nucleotides, the CDR3 is TGTGCCAGCAGCCCCTGGACAGGGGGGGAGACCCAGTACTTC. Amino acids: CASSPWTGGETQYF. This rearrangement joins TRBV7-8 to TRBJ2-5, with 10 bases fitting TRBD1. V was clipped by 5 bases and J by 5 bases; unmatched bases: 5. The CDR3 contains 14 residues. Per the germline V gene, CDR1 is SGHVS and CDR2 is FQNEAQ.

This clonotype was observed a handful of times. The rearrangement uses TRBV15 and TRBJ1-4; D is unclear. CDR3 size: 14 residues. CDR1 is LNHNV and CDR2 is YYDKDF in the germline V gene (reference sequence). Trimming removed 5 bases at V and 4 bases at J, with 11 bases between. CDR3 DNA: TGTGCCACCAGCCCGTCGTGGGGTAATGAAAAACTGTTTTTT. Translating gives CATSPSWGNEKLFF.

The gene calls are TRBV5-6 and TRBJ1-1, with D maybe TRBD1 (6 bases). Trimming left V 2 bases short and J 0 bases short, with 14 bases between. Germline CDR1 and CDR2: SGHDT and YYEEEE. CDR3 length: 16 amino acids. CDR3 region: CASSFETGPLNTEAFF. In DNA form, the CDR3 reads TGTGCCAGCAGCTTTGAGACAGGACCCTTGAACACTGAAGCTTTCTTT.

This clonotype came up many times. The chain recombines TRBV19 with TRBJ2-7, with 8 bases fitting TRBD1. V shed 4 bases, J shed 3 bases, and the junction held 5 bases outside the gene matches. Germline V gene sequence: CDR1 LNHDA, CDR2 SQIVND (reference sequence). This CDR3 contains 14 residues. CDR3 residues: CASSSRGRYYEQYF. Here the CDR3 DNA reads TGTGCCAGTAGTAGCAGGGGGCGCTACTACGAGCAGTACTTC.

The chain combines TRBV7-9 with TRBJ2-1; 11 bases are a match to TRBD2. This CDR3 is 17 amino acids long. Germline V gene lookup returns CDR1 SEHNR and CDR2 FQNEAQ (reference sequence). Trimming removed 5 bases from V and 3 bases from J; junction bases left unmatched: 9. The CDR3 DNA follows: TGTGCCAGCAGCCTACCTCCCGGGACTAGCGGCTACAATGAGCAGTTCTTC. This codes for CASSLPPGTSGYNEQFF.

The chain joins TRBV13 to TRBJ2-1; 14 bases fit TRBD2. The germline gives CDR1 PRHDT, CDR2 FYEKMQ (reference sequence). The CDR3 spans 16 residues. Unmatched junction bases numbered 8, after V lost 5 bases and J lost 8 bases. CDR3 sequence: CASSPRTSGRKDEQFF. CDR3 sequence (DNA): TGTGCCAGCAGCCCCAGGACTAGCGGGAGGAAAGATGAGCAGTTCTTC.

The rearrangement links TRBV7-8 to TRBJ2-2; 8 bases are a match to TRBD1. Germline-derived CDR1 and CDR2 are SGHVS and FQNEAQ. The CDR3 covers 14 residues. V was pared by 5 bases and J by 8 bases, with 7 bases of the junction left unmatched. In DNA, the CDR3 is TGTGCCAGCAGCACCAGGGGGCGCGGAGGGGAGCTGTTTTTT. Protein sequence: CASSTRGRGGELFF.

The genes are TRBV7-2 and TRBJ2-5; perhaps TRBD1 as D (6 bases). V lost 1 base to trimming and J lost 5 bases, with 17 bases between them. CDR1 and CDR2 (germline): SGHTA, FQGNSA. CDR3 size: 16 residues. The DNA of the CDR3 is TGTGCCAGCAGCTTAGGGGGGAGCCTGAGGGGGGAGACCCAGTACTTC. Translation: CASSLGGSLRGETQYF.

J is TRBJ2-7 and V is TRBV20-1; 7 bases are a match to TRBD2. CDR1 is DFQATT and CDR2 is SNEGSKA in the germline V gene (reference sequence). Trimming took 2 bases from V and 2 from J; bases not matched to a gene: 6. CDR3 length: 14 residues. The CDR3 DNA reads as TGCAGTGCTAGATCCCGCGGGAGAACCTACGAGCAGTACTTC. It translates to CSARSRGRTYEQYF.

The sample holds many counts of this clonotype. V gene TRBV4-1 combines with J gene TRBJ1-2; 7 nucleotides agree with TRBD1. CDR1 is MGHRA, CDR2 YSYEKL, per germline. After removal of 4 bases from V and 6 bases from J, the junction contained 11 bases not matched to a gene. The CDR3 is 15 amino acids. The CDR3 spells CASSPSWTGTHGYTF. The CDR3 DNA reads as TGCGCCAGCAGCCCATCCTGGACAGGAACGCATGGCTACACCTTC.

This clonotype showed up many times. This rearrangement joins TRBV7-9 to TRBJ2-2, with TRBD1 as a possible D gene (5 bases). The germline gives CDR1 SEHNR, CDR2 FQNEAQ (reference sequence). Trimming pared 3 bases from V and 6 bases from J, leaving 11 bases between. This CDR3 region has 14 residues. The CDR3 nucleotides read TGTGCCAGCAGCTTCGGAAGGGGTCCCGGGGAGCTGTTTTTT. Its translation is CASSFGRGPGELFF.

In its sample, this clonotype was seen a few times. CDR3 sequence reads: CASSPDWPYNEQFF. In DNA, the CDR3 is TGTGCCAGCAGTCCGGACTGGCCCTACAATGAGCAGTTCTTC. The chain uses TRBV5-5 and TRBJ2-1; maybe TRBD2 (5 bases). The CDR3 totals 14 residues. The ends were cut back, 5 bases at V and 2 bases at J, with 11 bases in the middle. Germline CDR1 reads SGHKS; CDR2 reads YYEKEE (reference sequence).

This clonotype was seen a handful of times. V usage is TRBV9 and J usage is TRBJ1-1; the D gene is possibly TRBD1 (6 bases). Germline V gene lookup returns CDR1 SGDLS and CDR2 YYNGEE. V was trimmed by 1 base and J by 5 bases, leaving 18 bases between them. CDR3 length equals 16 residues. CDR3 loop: CASSVNRVGGGTEAFF. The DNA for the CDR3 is TGTGCCAGCAGCGTAAACAGGGTAGGAGGAGGGACTGAAGCTTTCTTT.

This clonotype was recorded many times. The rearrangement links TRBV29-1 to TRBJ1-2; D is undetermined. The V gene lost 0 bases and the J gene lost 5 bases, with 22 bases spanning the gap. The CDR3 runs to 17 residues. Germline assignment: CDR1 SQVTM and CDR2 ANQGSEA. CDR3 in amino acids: CSVEEKIQPAVPYGYTF. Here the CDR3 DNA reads TGCAGCGTTGAAGAAAAAATACAGCCTGCCGTTCCTTATGGCTACACCTTC.

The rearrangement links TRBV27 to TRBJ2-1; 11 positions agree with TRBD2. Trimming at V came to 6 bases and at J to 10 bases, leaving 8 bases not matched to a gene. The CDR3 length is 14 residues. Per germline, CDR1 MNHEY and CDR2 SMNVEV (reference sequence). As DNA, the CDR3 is TGTGCCAGCAGGATTAGCGGGGGGGTACGGGAGCAGTTCTTC. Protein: CASRISGGVREQFF.

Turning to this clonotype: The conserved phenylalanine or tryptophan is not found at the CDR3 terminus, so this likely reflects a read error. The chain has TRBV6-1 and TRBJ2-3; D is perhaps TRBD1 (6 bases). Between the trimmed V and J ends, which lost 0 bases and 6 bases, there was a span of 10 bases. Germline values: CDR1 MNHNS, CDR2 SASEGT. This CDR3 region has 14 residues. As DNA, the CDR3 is TGTGCCAGCAGTGAAGCCCCTCAGGGGGATACGCAGTATTTG. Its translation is CASSEAPQGDTQYL.

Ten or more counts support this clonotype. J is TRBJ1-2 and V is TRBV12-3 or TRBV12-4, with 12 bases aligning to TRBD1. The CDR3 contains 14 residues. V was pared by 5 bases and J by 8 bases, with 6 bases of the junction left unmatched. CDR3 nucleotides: TGTGCCAGCAGTGGGGGACAGGGGGCCGGCGGCTACACCTTC. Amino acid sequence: CASSGGQGAGGYTF.

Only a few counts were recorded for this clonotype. This chain's CDR3 is CASSRAGTGGYEQYF. The CDR3 DNA is TGTGCCAGCAGCCGAGCCGGGACAGGGGGCTACGAGCAGTACTTC. The V call is TRBV5-4, the J call TRBJ2-7, with 11 nucleotides matching TRBD1. The CDR3 runs 15 residues. Germline V gives CDR1 SGHNT, CDR2 YYREEE (reference sequence). Losses at the gene ends were 4 bases for V and 3 bases for J; bases not matched to a gene: 6.

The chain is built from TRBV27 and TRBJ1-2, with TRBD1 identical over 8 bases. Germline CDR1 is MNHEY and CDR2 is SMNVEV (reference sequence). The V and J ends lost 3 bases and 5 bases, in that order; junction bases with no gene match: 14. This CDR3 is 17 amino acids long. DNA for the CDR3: TGTGCCAGCAGTTTCATCTTCGGACAGGGCGAAGGATATGGCTACACCTTC. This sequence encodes CASSFIFGQGEGYGYTF.

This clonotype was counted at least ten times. The CDR3 region has the DNA TGCGCCAGCAGCCAAGACCTGGGAGTGAGCTCCTACGAGCAGTACTTC. It translates to CASSQDLGVSSYEQYF. The J gene is TRBJ2-7, the V gene TRBV4-1, with D possibly matching TRBD2 (5 bases). The CDR3 loop spans 16 amino acids. Trimming pared 0 bases from V and 0 bases from J, leaving 12 bases between. Germline V gene lookup returns CDR1 MGHRA and CDR2 YSYEKL.

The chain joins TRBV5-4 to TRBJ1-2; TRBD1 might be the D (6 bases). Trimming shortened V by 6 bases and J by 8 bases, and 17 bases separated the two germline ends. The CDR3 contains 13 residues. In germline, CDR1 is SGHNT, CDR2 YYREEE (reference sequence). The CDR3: CASTRLGASGYTF. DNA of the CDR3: TGTGCCAGCACTCGGCTGGGGGCGTCGGGCTACACCTTC.

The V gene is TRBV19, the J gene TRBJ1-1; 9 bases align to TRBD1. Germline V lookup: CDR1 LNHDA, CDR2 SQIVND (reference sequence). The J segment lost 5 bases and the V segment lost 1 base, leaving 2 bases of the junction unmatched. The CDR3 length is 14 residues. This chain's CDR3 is CASSIGTGDTEAFF. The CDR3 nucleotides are TGTGCCAGTAGTATAGGGACAGGGGATACTGAAGCTTTCTTT.

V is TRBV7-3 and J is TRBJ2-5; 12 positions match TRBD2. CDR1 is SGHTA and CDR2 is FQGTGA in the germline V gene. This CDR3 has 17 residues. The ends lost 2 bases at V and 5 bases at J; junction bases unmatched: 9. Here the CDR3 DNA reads TGTGCCAGCAGCTTAGGGCTAGCGGGAGGGCCTGGGGAGACCCAGTACTTC. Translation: CASSLGLAGGPGETQYF.

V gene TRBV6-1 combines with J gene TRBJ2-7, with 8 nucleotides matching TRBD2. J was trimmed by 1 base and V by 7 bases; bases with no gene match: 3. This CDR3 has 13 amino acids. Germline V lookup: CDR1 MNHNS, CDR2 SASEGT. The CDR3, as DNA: TGTGCCAGCACCGGGACTAGTTCCTACGAGCAGTACTTC. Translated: CASTGTSSYEQYF.

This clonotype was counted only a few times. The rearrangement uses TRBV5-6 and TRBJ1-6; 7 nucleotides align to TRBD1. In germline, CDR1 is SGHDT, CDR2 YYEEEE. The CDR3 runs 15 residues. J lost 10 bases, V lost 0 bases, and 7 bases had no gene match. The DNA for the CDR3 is TGTGCCAGCAGCTTGGGGCAGGGGGTAGCGTCACCCCTCCACTTT. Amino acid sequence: CASSLGQGVASPLHF.

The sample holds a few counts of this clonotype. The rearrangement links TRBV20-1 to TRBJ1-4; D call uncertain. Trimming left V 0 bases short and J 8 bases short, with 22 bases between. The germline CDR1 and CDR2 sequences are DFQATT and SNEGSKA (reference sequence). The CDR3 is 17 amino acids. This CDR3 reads CSARDTIRLRTGEKLFF. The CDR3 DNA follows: TGCAGTGCTAGAGATACCATAAGACTCAGGACCGGGGAAAAACTGTTTTTT.

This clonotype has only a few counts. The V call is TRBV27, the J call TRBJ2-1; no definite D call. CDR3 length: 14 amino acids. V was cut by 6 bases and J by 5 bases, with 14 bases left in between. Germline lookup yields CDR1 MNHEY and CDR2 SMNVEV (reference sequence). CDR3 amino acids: CASRVYGLDNEQFF. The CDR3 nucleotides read TGTGCCAGCAGGGTGTACGGTTTGGACAATGAGCAGTTCTTC.

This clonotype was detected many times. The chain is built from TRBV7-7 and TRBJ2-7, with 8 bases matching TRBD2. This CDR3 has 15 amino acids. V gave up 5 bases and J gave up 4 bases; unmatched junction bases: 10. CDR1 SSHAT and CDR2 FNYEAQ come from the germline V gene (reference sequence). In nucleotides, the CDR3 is TGTGCCAGCAGCCCCGGCTCCGGGGGGGGTTACGAGCAGTACTTC. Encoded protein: CASSPGSGGGYEQYF.

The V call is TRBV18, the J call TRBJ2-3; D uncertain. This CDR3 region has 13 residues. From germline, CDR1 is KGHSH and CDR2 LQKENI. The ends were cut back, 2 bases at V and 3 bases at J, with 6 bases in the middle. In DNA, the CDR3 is TGTGCCAGCTCACCAGAGACGACAGATACGCAGTATTTT. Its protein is CASSPETTDTQYF.